The present entry profiles one T cell receptor beta chain with its context. What antigen it recognizes has not been identified. The sample holds no much larger clone one base away, and base qualities are not on file. The data were taken from a study of T cell responses to AZD1222 COVID-19 vaccine (dated by TCRdb to the early 2020s). Regarding the complete study: A total of around 240 trial participants underwent TCR sequencing, of whom about 210 had received two doses of AZD1222 and 26 had received two doses of the MenACWY control vaccine. Enrollment into the trials was organized by age into subgroups of 18-55, 56-69 and 70-plus years, and those subgroups contained roughly 150, 30 and 60 TCR-sequenced participants, respectively.

The CDR3 regions of human TCRbeta chains were analyzed by immunosequencing. The authors' pipeline ran thus. Repertoire TCRs were checked for matches against a reference library of SARS-CoV-2-specific TCRs that had been generated using the MIRA antigen-specificity platform. Breadth meant the fraction of unique TCRs that were SARS-CoV-2-associated, whereas depth meant the fraction of total T cells that were SARS-CoV-2-associated. Each spike-specific TCR was assigned to its reactive spike region and to a CD4 or CD8 class using the MIRA data. Log10-transformed breadth and depth values were compared by one-way ANOVA with Sidak's multiple comparisons tests. What TCRdb holds here is the immuneACCESS table cut down to in-frame rearrangements. Part of the clones is not present; checked against another copy, under half of the missing clones reflect an unresolved V gene, and the others are unexplained. D and trimming come from the DNA, and the V and J calls and clone size come from that table. The sample has about 120,000 clones on record, around 83% of them singletons. The ten largest make up about 3% of the sample.

According to the germline V gene (reference sequence), CDR1 reads DFQATT and CDR2 reads SNEGSKA. The CDR3, from cysteine to phenylalanine, totals 11 residues. Of the read, only the CDR3 DNA is kept; its 33 bases are in frame from base 1. Trimming costs V 2 bases and J 2 bases, and their ends lie 3 bases apart. The sample's time point label, decoded: about 28 days (+/-7) after the second vaccine dose. AZD1222 recipients with second doses at about 4 weeks or about 12 weeks were pooled, because spike-specific TCR depth and breadth did not differ between schedules. Samples from vaccinated people were obtained from the UK trials COV001 and COV002, which included a single-blind randomized controlled phase 2/3 trial of AZD1222 (ChAdOx1 nCoV-19) in healthy adults. Trial participant PBMC samples were collected at day 0 and day 28 after the second dose for TCRbeta chain sequencing. The full study reports these points: Reportedly, almost half of the unique spike-specific TCRs recognized epitopes lying outside the regions that are mutated in the B.1.351 and B.1.1.7 variants. Conclusions about previously exposed vaccinees are limited, since just six AZD1222 recipients were seropositive for SARS-CoV-2 at baseline. The 56-69-year group was small, and its depth increase did not reach significance, likely because of low power. CD4 TCRs associated with the vaccine covered the entire spike protein, and the dominant responses were in regions 160-218 and 743-854. Participants were mostly white British, with more females than males. The authors suggested clonal diversity may have been underestimated. No day 14 peak-response samples were available, so repertoires were characterized only after the peak T cell response. After two AZD1222 doses, spike-specific TCR breadth and depth were significantly higher than at day 0 and than in MenACWY recipients.

The V and J segments used are TRBV20-1 and TRBJ1-2, with no confident D gene call. The specimen was peripheral blood, collected 28 days after the second AZD1222 dose. This TCR came from an adult who received the AZD1222 COVID-19 vaccine. The DNA sequence is given as TGCAGTGCTAGATCCAACTATGGCTACACCTTC. Its translation is CSARSNYGYTF.